This T cell receptor (beta chain) emerged from a study of blood T cell repertoires in COVID-19. Background on the study: The study drew acute and convalescent COVID-19 samples from the United States, Italy and Spain. From T cells, B-cell-depleted T cells, or PBMCs came the material, which was cDNA or gDNA.

In the authors' methods: Estimated nucleated cell counts came from reference gene primer amplification. Using immunoSEQ multiplex PCR, the repertoire was profiled, and TCRdb retains in-frame clones only, with some absent. That table is the source of V, J and clone size, and D and trimming were worked out from the DNA. The sample contains roughly 110,000 clones, approximately 86% of which appear only once. In germline, CDR1 is SGHRS, CDR2 YFSETQ. This CDR3 spans 12 amino acids. The germline V and J ends were trimmed by 0 bases and 6 bases, with 6 bases remaining between them. J is TRBJ1-2 and V is TRBV5-1; weak D call: TRBD1 (5 bases). This clonotype was sampled from a man in his forties with acute or convalescent COVID-19. Source material: peripheral blood. The CDR3 nucleotides are TGCGCCAGCAGCTTGGACAGGCATGGCTACACCTTC. Translation: CASSLDRHGYTF. Supplemented by reference TRBV5-1 and TRBJ1-2, the full variable domain reads KAGVTQTPRYLIKTRGQQVTLSCSPISGHRSVSWYQQTPGQGLQFLFEYFSETQRNKGNFPGRFSGRQFSNSRSEMNVSTLELGDSALYLCASSLDRHGYTFGSGTRLTVV.